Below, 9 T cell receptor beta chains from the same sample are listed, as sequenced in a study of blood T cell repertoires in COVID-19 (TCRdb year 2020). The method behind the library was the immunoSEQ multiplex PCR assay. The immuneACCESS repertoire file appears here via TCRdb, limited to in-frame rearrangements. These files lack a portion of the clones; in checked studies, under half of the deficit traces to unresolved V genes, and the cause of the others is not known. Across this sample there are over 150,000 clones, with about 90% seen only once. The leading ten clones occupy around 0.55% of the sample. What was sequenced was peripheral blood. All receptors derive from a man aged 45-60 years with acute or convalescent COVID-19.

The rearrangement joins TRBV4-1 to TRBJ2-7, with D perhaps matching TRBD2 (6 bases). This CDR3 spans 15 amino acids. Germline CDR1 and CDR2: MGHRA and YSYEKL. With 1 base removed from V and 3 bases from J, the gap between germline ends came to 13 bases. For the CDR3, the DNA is TGCGCCAGCAGCCAAGTAGGGCGGGGAAACTACGAGCAGTACTTC. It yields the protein CASSQVGRGNYEQYF.

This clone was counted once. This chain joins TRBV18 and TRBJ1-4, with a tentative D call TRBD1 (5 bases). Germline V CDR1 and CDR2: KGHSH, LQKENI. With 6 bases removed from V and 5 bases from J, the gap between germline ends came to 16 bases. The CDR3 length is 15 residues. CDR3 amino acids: CASSRGIRENEKLFF. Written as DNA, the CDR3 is TGTGCCAGCTCCCGGGGGATCAGAGAAAATGAAAAACTGTTTTTT.

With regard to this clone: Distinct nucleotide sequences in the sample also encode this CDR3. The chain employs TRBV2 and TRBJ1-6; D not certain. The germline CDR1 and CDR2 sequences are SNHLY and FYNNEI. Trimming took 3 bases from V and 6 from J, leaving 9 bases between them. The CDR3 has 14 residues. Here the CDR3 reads CASSEGRINSPLHF. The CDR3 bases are TGTGCCAGCAGTGAGGGCAGAATTAATTCACCCCTCCACTTT.

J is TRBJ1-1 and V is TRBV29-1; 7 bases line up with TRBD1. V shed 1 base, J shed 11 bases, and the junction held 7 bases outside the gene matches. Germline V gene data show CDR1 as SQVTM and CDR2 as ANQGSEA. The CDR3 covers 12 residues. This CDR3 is CSVEGSGGMAFF. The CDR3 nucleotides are TGCAGCGTTGAAGGTTCAGGGGGGATGGCTTTCTTT.

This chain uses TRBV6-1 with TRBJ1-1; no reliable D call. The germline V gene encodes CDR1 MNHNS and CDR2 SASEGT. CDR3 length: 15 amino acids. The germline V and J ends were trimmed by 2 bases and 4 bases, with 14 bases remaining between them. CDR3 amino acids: CASSEFDARSTEAFF. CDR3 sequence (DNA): TGTGCCAGCAGTGAATTCGACGCGAGGAGCACTGAAGCTTTCTTT.

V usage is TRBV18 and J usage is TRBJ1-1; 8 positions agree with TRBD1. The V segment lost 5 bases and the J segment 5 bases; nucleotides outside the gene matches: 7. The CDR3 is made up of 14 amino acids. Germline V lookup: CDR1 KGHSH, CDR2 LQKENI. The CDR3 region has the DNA TGTGCCAGCTCAGGACAGGGTCGGGTGACTGAAGCTTTCTTT. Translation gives CASSGQGRVTEAFF.

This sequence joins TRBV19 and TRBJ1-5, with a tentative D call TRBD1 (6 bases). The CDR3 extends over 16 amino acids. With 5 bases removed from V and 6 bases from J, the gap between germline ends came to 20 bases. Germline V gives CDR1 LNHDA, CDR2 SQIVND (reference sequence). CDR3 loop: CASSGGAQGGGQPQHF. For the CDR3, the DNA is TGTGCCAGTAGTGGGGGAGCCCAAGGGGGTGGTCAGCCCCAGCATTTT.

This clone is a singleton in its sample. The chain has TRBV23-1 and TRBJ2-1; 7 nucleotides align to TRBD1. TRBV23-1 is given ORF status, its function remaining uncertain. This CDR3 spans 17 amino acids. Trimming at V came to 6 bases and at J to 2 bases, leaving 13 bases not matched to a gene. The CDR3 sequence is CASRPYLDRFAYNEQFF. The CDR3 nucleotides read TGCGCCAGCAGACCGTACCTGGACAGGTTCGCCTACAATGAGCAGTTCTTC.

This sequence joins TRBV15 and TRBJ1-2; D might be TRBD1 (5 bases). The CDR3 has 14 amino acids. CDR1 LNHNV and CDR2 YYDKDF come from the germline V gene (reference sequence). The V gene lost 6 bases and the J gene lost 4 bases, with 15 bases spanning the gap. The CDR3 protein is CATRAAGRGYGYTF. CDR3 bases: TGTGCCACCAGAGCTGCGGGAAGGGGCTATGGCTACACCTTC.